Given below is one TCR beta chain in context. Germline V gene data show CDR1 as SNHLY and CDR2 as FYNNEI. Trimming removed 3 bases from V and 13 bases from J, with 9 bases in between. This CDR3 comprises 11 residues. Some clones are missing from TCRdb's copy, which holds only in-frame ones; the method was immunoSEQ multiplex PCR. The data hold roughly 130,000 clones, with roughly 92% observed a single time. This entry belongs to a study of T cell responses to AZD1222 COVID-19 vaccine. The TCR comes from an adult who received the AZD1222 COVID-19 vaccine. This rearrangement joins TRBV2 to TRBJ2-2; no definite D call. Specimen: peripheral blood, collected 28 days after the second AZD1222 dose. CDR3 in DNA: TGTGCCAGCAGTGATAGAAACGGGCTGTTTTTT. It is translated as CASSDRNGLFF.